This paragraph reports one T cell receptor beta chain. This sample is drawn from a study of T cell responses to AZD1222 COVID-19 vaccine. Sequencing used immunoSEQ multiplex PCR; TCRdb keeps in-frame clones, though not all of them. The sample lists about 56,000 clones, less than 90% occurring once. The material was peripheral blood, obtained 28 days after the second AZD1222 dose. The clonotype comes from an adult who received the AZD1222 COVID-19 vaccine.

The CDR3 DNA reads as TGCAGCGTTCGGATGACGGAGGCGGAGGCTGGGGCCAACGTCCTGACTTTC. Translating it yields CSVRMTEAEAGANVLTF. The J gene is TRBJ2-6, the V gene TRBV29-1, with D possibly TRBD2 on 5 matching bases. Germline V gene data show CDR1 as SQVTM and CDR2 as ANQGSEA. V dropped 5 bases and J dropped 2 bases, with 19 bases sitting between them. This CDR3 comprises 17 residues.